One T cell receptor beta chain is described in this entry. Some clones are missing from TCRdb's copy, which holds only in-frame ones; the method was immunoSEQ multiplex PCR. The sample lists 530,000 or so clones; 60% to 80% were seen once. The sample originates from a study of shared clonotypes between healthy human individuals. The germline V and J ends were trimmed by 5 bases and 7 bases, with 14 bases remaining between them. The germline V gene encodes CDR1 MNHEY and CDR2 SMNVEV (reference sequence). The CDR3 runs to 13 residues. The sample was PBMCs. The chain couples TRBV27 to TRBJ1-2; no firm D call. This TCR was sampled from a woman aged 40 to 50 in good health. Some clones in this sample may be carry-over from other donors' samples. CDR3 amino acids: CASSIGARSGYTF. CDR3 bases: TGTGCCAGCAGTATTGGAGCCAGGTCTGGCTACACCTTC.